This entry lists 25 T cell receptor beta chains sequenced from one sample in a study of CD4 T cells in relation to SARS-CoV-2 and coronaviruses. No antigens are known for them. Using immunoSEQ multiplex PCR, the repertoire was profiled, and TCRdb retains in-frame clones only, with some absent. The sample carries tens of thousands of clones, roughly 85% recorded once. Sequencing used naive CD4+ T cells from PBMCs, cultured in vitro. Documented subset: naive CD4+ T cells isolated by negative enrichment. Every receptor here comes from an adult with COVID-19.

This chain connects TRBV19 to TRBJ1-1, with a weak D call TRBD1 (5 bases). V lost 7 bases to trimming and J lost 3 bases, with 21 bases between them. This CDR3 spans 16 amino acids. Germline lookup yields CDR1 LNHDA and CDR2 SQIVND (reference sequence). The CDR3 DNA reads TGTGCCAGTACGGATATGGCTAGGGGTTTGCACACTGAAGCTTTCTTT. Its translation is CASTDMARGLHTEAFF.

The V and J genes are TRBV4-2 and TRBJ2-6; unclear D gene. Germline V gene lookup returns CDR1 LGHNA and CDR2 YNFKEQ. The CDR3 sequence is 15 residues long. Between the trimmed V and J ends, which lost 0 bases and 0 bases, there was a span of 3 bases. CDR3 DNA: TGTGCCAGCAGCCAAGACAACTCTGGGGCCAACGTCCTGACTTTC. This codes for CASSQDNSGANVLTF.

This clone was detected a few times. The chain recombines TRBV7-9 with TRBJ1-2; D gene ambiguous. V dropped 1 base and J dropped 8 bases, with 11 bases sitting between them. Germline CDR1 SEHNR, CDR2 FQNEAQ (reference sequence). The CDR3 contains 13 residues. CDR3 DNA: TGTGCCAGCAGCTTAGTCAGGATAGACGGCTACACCTTC. Protein: CASSLVRIDGYTF.

The chain combines TRBV12-3 or TRBV12-4 with TRBJ2-2; the D gene is possibly TRBD1 (7 bases). The length of the CDR3 is 13 residues. V dropped 5 bases and J dropped 7 bases, with 11 bases sitting between them. The CDR3 sequence: CASSGGTVGELFF. The CDR3 DNA follows: TGTGCCAGCAGTGGGGGGACAGTCGGGGAGCTGTTTTTT.

V gene TRBV4-1 combines with J gene TRBJ2-3; possibly TRBD1 or TRBD2 for D (5 bases each). The CDR3 runs to 12 residues. From germline, CDR1 is MGHRA and CDR2 YSYEKL. V dropped 3 bases and J dropped 4 bases, with 5 bases sitting between them. The CDR3 DNA reads as TGCGCCAGCAGCCAGGGGGCAGATACGCAGTATTTT. This codes for CASSQGADTQYF.

This rearrangement joins TRBV15 to TRBJ2-7; D possibly corresponds to TRBD2 (6 bases). Trimming took 8 bases from V and 3 from J, leaving 17 bases between them. CDR1 LNHNV and CDR2 YYDKDF come from the germline V gene (reference sequence). This CDR3 is built from 14 residues. CDR3 DNA sequence: TGTGCCACCCCCTTTAAGGAGGGCCTCTACGAGCAGTACTTC. Translated: CATPFKEGLYEQYF.

The V and J genes are TRBV25-1 and TRBJ1-1, with D perhaps TRBD1 (5 bases). Germline CDR1 MGHDK, CDR2 SYGVNS. This CDR3 is 14 amino acids long. With 6 bases removed from V and 4 bases from J, the gap between germline ends came to 15 bases. The chain's CDR3 is CASRAPGGGTEAFF. For the CDR3, the DNA is TGTGCCAGCAGGGCCCCGGGCGGGGGCACTGAAGCTTTCTTT.

This clone showed up just once. The J gene is TRBJ2-5, the V gene TRBV30; 11 bases are shared with TRBD2. This CDR3 spans 14 amino acids. The V segment lost 3 bases and the J segment 4 bases; nucleotides outside the gene matches: 4. Looked up from germline, CDR1 is GTSNPN and CDR2 is SVGIG (reference sequence). The CDR3 reads CAWSVLAGGETQYF. In nucleotides, the CDR3 is TGTGCCTGGAGCGTTCTAGCGGGAGGAGAGACCCAGTACTTC.

This clone turned up a few times. The chain employs TRBV28 and TRBJ1-2; 9 bases are a match to TRBD1. The CDR3 spans 15 residues. The J segment lost 5 bases and the V segment lost 5 bases, leaving 9 bases of the junction unmatched. Germline-derived CDR1 and CDR2 are MDHEN and SYDVKM. The CDR3 is CASSLRDRDPYGYTF. The CDR3, as DNA: TGTGCCAGCAGTCTCCGGGACAGGGACCCTTATGGCTACACCTTC.

This rearrangement joins TRBV2 to TRBJ2-7; TRBD1 or TRBD2 may be the D gene (6 bases each). Between the trimmed V and J ends, which lost 3 bases and 4 bases, there was a span of 13 bases. Germline-derived CDR1 and CDR2 are SNHLY and FYNNEI. CDR3 size: 14 residues. CDR3 in amino acids: CASSEGGAYYEQYF. CDR3 DNA sequence: TGTGCCAGCAGTGAGGGGGGCGCGTATTACGAGCAGTACTTC.

V usage is TRBV7-9 and J usage is TRBJ1-1; possible D gene TRBD1, 6 bases. V was cut by 5 bases and J by 0 bases, with 10 bases left in between. Germline V gene lookup returns CDR1 SEHNR and CDR2 FQNEAQ (reference sequence). CDR3 length: 14 residues. CDR3 protein: CASSGGSLNTEAFF. Written as DNA, the CDR3 is TGTGCCAGCAGCGGGGGCAGTCTGAACACTGAAGCTTTCTTT. Combining the CDR3 with reference TRBV7-9 and TRBJ1-1 gives the whole variable domain DTGVSQNPRHKITKRGQNVTFRCDPISEHNRLYWYRQTLGQGPEFLTYFQNEAQLEKSRLLSDRFSAERPKGSFSTLEIQRTEQGDSAMYLCASSGGSLNTEAFFGQGTRLTVV.

This chain links TRBV11-2 with TRBJ2-7; a weak D match, TRBD2 (6 bases). The CDR3 sequence is 15 residues long. Trimming cost V 5 bases and J 2 bases, with 16 bases left between them. Germline-derived CDR1 and CDR2 are SGHAT and FQNNGV. The DNA of the CDR3 is TGTGCCAGCAGCCCATTCCGGGGCGGGGCCTACGAGCAGTACTTC. It is translated as CASSPFRGGAYEQYF.

The chain employs TRBV19 and TRBJ2-7; 7 bases map to TRBD1. CDR1 is LNHDA, CDR2 SQIVND, per germline (reference sequence). Trimming took 6 bases from V and 3 from J; bases not matched to a gene: 8. CDR3 size: 14 residues. In DNA form, the CDR3 reads TGTGCCAGTAGCTGGGACAGTTCCGGCTACGAGCAGTACTTC. Protein: CASSWDSSGYEQYF.

This clone has more than one count but fewer than ten. The chain combines TRBV5-1 with TRBJ2-7, with 8 bases fitting TRBD2. This CDR3 contains 15 residues. The germline V gene encodes CDR1 SGHRS and CDR2 YFSETQ. Trimming removed 4 bases from V and 0 bases from J; junction bases left unmatched: 6. The CDR3 here is CASSPGLGSSYEQYF. The CDR3, as DNA: TGCGCCAGCAGCCCGGGACTAGGCAGCTCCTACGAGCAGTACTTC.

This sequence joins TRBV7-9 and TRBJ1-2; TRBD1 agrees at 9 bases. The germline V gene encodes CDR1 SEHNR and CDR2 FQNEAQ (reference sequence). The CDR3 extends over 16 amino acids. V shed 1 base and J 7 bases; nucleotides not matched to a gene: 10. The CDR3 loop reads CASSLVGQGLQGGYTF. The CDR3 DNA is TGTGCCAGCAGCTTAGTGGGACAGGGTCTTCAGGGTGGCTACACCTTC.

The V call is TRBV10-3, the J call TRBJ2-2; TRBD2 agrees at 15 bases. The V gene's germline CDR1 is ENHRY and CDR2 SYGVKD. V was pared by 10 bases and J by 3 bases, with 9 bases of the junction left unmatched. The CDR3 contains 17 residues. The CDR3 DNA reads as TGTGCCACCCAAGGGACTAGCGGGAGGTCCGACACCGGGGAGCTGTTTTTT. Translated, it gives CATQGTSGRSDTGELFF.

V is TRBV6-4 and J is TRBJ2-1; 10 nucleotides agree with TRBD2. The CDR3 is made up of 16 amino acids. The germline gives CDR1 MRHNA, CDR2 SNTAGT. The V and J ends lost 2 bases and 4 bases, in that order; junction bases with no gene match: 5. CDR3 amino acids: CASSDNPAGGYNEQFF. DNA for the CDR3: TGTGCCAGCAGTGACAACCCAGCGGGAGGGTACAATGAGCAGTTCTTC.

The chain combines TRBV10-2 with TRBJ2-7; 8 nucleotides align to TRBD2. The V gene end was trimmed by 7 bases and the J gene end by 2 bases; junction bases not matched to a gene: 7. Per the germline V gene, CDR1 is WSHSY and CDR2 is SAAADI. The length of the CDR3 is 14 residues. The CDR3: CASTVRGLAYEQYF. The CDR3, as DNA: TGCGCCAGCACCGTTCGGGGACTAGCCTACGAGCAGTACTTC.

The rearrangement uses TRBV5-4 and TRBJ2-1, with 10 bases matching TRBD2. This CDR3 region has 15 residues. V was clipped by 2 bases and J by 7 bases; unmatched bases: 6. CDR1 is SGHNT, CDR2 YYREEE, per germline (reference sequence). The CDR3: CASSFGASGSNEQFF. The CDR3 DNA reads as TGTGCCAGCAGCTTTGGGGCTAGCGGGAGTAATGAGCAGTTCTTC.

This clone was seen only once. V is TRBV6-4 and J is TRBJ2-3; D might be TRBD2 (6 bases). Germline loops: CDR1 MRHNA, CDR2 SNTAGT. The length of the CDR3 is 14 residues. V was cut by 3 bases and J by 0 bases, with 7 bases left in between. CDR3 sequence: CASSEGTSTDTQYF. The DNA of the CDR3 is TGTGCCAGCAGTGAAGGGACTAGCACAGATACGCAGTATTTT.

The chain couples TRBV10-1 to TRBJ2-5; the match to TRBD2 covers 13 bases. This CDR3 has 16 amino acids. J lost 2 bases, V lost 5 bases, and 5 bases had no gene match. Germline assignment: CDR1 WNHNN and CDR2 SYGVQD (reference sequence). Here the CDR3 reads CASSSGTSGEQETQYF. The CDR3 DNA follows: TGCGCCAGCAGTTCCGGGACTAGCGGGGAGCAAGAGACCCAGTACTTC.

The chain links TRBV6-5 to TRBJ2-1, with a weak D call TRBD2 (6 bases). This CDR3 is 16 amino acids long. Germline V gene sequence: CDR1 MNHEY, CDR2 SVGAGI. Between the trimmed V and J ends, which lost 4 bases and 1 base, there was a span of 14 bases. The CDR3 DNA reads as TGTGCCAGCAGTTCATGGAGCGGGTCATCCTACAATGAGCAGTTCTTC. Protein product: CASSSWSGSSYNEQFF.

The V and J genes are TRBV18 and TRBJ2-7; 8 bases match TRBD1. The CDR3 sequence is 15 residues long. Germline values: CDR1 KGHSH, CDR2 LQKENI. The J segment lost 0 bases and the V segment lost 3 bases, leaving 4 bases of the junction unmatched. CDR3: CASSPRTGSSYEQYF. CDR3 bases: TGTGCCAGCTCACCTAGGACAGGGAGCTCCTACGAGCAGTACTTC.

The chain employs TRBV7-9 and TRBJ1-5; the D gene is possibly TRBD1 (5 bases). The V gene lost 5 bases and the J gene lost 3 bases, with 11 bases spanning the gap. The CDR3 has 14 residues. Germline CDR1 is SEHNR and CDR2 is FQNEAQ (reference sequence). The DNA of the CDR3 is TGTGCCAGCAGCCCCGGGACTTTCAATCAGCCCCAGCATTTT. Amino acid sequence: CASSPGTFNQPQHF.

The chain links TRBV9 to TRBJ2-5; TRBD2 matches at 9 bases. Germline V lookup: CDR1 SGDLS, CDR2 YYNGEE. Germline trimming cut 0 bases from V and 5 bases from J; bases unmatched to any gene: 5. The CDR3 is made up of 15 amino acids. The CDR3 coding sequence is TGTGCCAGCAGCGTAGCGGCGGGAGGGCGCGAGACCCAGTACTTC. Its translation is CASSVAAGGRETQYF.